Listed below are T cell receptor beta chains from one sample, sequenced in a study of shared clonotypes between healthy human individuals. TCRdb's copy holds only in-frame clones and misses some; the assay was immunoSEQ multiplex PCR. The repertoire holds about 1 million clones, with about 75% as singletons. What was sequenced was memory CD4+ T cells sorted from blood. Receptors were obtained from a man younger than 30 in good health. CDR3s include the opening cysteine and the closing phenylalanine or tryptophan. The D gene is left open where the match is weak. Clone size is given for some rows only: seen once, a few or many times, or a class if the clone is expanded.

-	14	TRBV18	TRBJ2-7	-	CASSPPVNSYEQYF	TGTGCCAGCTCACCACCGGTTAACTCCTACGAGCAGTACTTC
TRBD2	15	TRBV9	TRBJ2-2	-	CASSQASGGAGELFF	TGTGCCAGCAGCCAGGCCAGCGGGGGGGCCGGGGAGCTGTTTTTT
TRBD2	15	TRBV5-1	TRBJ2-3	-	CASSLVASGSDTQYF	TGCGCCAGCAGCTTGGTAGCTAGCGGCAGTGATACGCAGTATTTT
-	14	TRBV10-3	TRBJ2-3	-	CAISGGIGTDTQYF	TGTGCCATCTCTGGCGGGATTGGCACAGATACGCAGTATTTT
-	12	TRBV9	TRBJ2-1	-	CASSVLSNEQFF	TGTGCCAGCAGCGTACTATCCAATGAGCAGTTCTTC
TRBD1	15	TRBV7-2	TRBJ1-2	once	CASSPSGQGHYGYTF	TGTGCCAGCAGCCCCAGCGGACAGGGCCACTATGGCTACACCTTC
-	14	TRBV6-1	TRBJ1-2	few	CASSAGTSNYGYTF	TGTGCCAGCAGTGCCGGGACATCTAACTATGGCTACACCTTC
-	15	TRBV9	TRBJ2-1	-	CASSGRSLDINEQFF	TGTGCCAGCAGCGGAAGGTCTCTAGATATCAATGAGCAGTTCTTC
TRBD2	16	TRBV7-2	TRBJ2-3	-	CASSRSSGFRTDTQYF	TGTGCCAGCAGCCGCTCTAGCGGGTTTCGCACAGATACGCAGTATTTT
-	12	TRBV6-1	TRBJ2-1	few	CASSEQYNEQFF	TGTGCCAGCAGTGAACAGTACAATGAGCAGTTCTTC
TRBD1	13	TRBV2	TRBJ2-7	-	CASSADRAREQYF	TGTGCCAGCAGTGCGGACAGGGCTCGCGAGCAGTACTTC
-	15	TRBV27	TRBJ1-4	-	CASSASTGLSEKLFF	TGTGCCAGCAGTGCTTCGACAGGTTTAAGTGAAAAACTGTTTTTT
-	13	TRBV28	TRBJ1-5	-	CASSPNGFWPQHF	TGTGCCAGCAGCCCAAACGGGTTCTGGCCCCAGCATTTT
-	13	TRBV2	TRBJ1-1	once	CASRRQGGTEAFF	TGTGCCAGCAGAAGGCAGGGTGGCACTGAAGCTTTCTTT
-	14	TRBV15	TRBJ2-1	-	CATSRAGQNNEQFF	TGTGCCACCAGCAGAGCTGGACAGAACAATGAGCAGTTCTTC
TRBD1	16	TRBV11-2	TRBJ2-5	-	CASSLGSGGFGETQYF	TGTGCCAGCAGCTTAGGATCAGGGGGCTTCGGGGAGACCCAGTACTTC
-	16	TRBV29-1	TRBJ1-2	few	CSVGGEDIRANYGYTF	TGCAGCGTTGGGGGGGAGGACATCCGAGCTAACTATGGCTACACCTTC
TRBD2	15	TRBV4-3	TRBJ2-5	-	CASSEGDSGTETQYF	TGCGCCAGCAGCGAAGGGGATAGCGGGACAGAGACCCAGTACTTC
-	14	TRBV7-9	TRBJ1-4	-	CASSPRAYNEKLFF	TGTGCCAGCAGCCCACGGGCGTATAATGAAAAACTGTTTTTT
-	14	TRBV7-9	TRBJ2-2	-	CASSLMGGTGELFF	TGTGCCAGCAGCTTGATGGGCGGGACCGGGGAGCTGTTTTTT
-	17	TRBV4-1	TRBJ1-3	once	CASSREAGGLGGNTIYF	TGCGCCAGCAGCCGTGAAGCTGGGGGTCTGGGTGGAAACACCATATATTTT
TRBD1	15	TRBV5-6	TRBJ1-1	-	CASTGQGRRSTEAFF	TGTGCCAGCACCGGACAGGGGAGGCGTTCCACTGAAGCTTTCTTT
TRBD1	16	TRBV11-2	TRBJ1-2	-	CASNLPGTGGAYGYTF	TGTGCCAGCAACCTCCCGGGGACAGGGGGAGCCTATGGCTACACCTTC
-	14	TRBV29-1	TRBJ1-2	-	CSVERGTRLGGYTF	TGCAGCGTTGAACGGGGGACACGTCTGGGTGGCTACACCTTC
TRBD2	14	TRBV7-2	TRBJ2-5	-	CASSLGGRVETQYF	TGTGCCAGCAGCTTAGGCGGGAGGGTAGAGACCCAGTACTTC
-	12	TRBV28	TRBJ1-2	few	CASLGGGYGYTF	TGTGCCAGCCTAGGAGGGGGCTATGGCTACACCTTC
TRBD1	16	TRBV18	TRBJ2-5	-	CASSPTGTGGRETQYF	TGTGCCAGCTCACCAACCGGGACAGGGGGCAGAGAGACCCAGTACTTC
-	15	TRBV5-1	TRBJ2-7	once	CASSLSGTDSYEQYF	TGCGCCAGCAGCTTGTCGGGAACCGACTCCTACGAGCAGTACTTC
-	12	TRBV2	TRBJ1-5	-	CASGYSNQPQHF	TGTGCCAGCGGCTACAGCAATCAGCCCCAGCATTTT
-	14	TRBV6-1	TRBJ2-7	-	CASSGQGGPYEQYF	TGTGCCAGCAGTGGCCAGGGGGGCCCCTACGAGCAGTACTTC
-	15	TRBV12-5	TRBJ2-3	-	CASGLVVGVTDTQYF	TGTGCTAGTGGTTTGGTAGTAGGGGTCACAGATACGCAGTATTTT
-	15	TRBV5-1	TRBJ2-1	-	CASREGTVSYNEQFF	TGCGCCAGCAGGGAGGGGACCGTTTCCTACAATGAGCAGTTCTTC
-	18	TRBV7-9	TRBJ2-7	-	CASSDRDGLKRGFYEQYF	TGTGCCAGCAGCGACCGGGACGGACTCAAGAGGGGATTCTACGAGCAGTACTTC
-	14	TRBV7-8	TRBJ2-1	-	CASSVGALYNEQFF	TGTGCCAGCAGCGTCGGGGCCCTCTACAATGAGCAGTTCTTC
TRBD2	13	TRBV29-1	TRBJ2-5	-	CSVSGLAGETQYF	TGCAGCGTGTCGGGACTAGCGGGAGAGACCCAGTACTTC
-	10	TRBV20-1	TRBJ2-5	-	CSVPRETQYF	TGCAGTGTCCCACGGGAGACCCAGTACTTC
-	14	TRBV6-5	TRBJ2-1	few	CASSYSGSYNEQFF	TGTGCCAGCAGTTACTCGGGCAGTTACAATGAGCAGTTCTTC
TRBD2	13	TRBV25-1	TRBJ2-3	-	CAIAREGTDTQYF	TGTGCCATCGCTCGGGAGGGCACAGATACGCAGTATTTT
TRBD2	18	TRBV4-2	TRBJ2-5	-	CASSQDEASGGHQETQYF	TGTGCCAGCAGCCAAGATGAGGCTAGCGGGGGACACCAAGAGACCCAGTACTTC
-	11	TRBV5-6	TRBJ2-5	once	CASSFSETQYF	TGTGCCAGCAGCTTCTCGGAGACCCAGTACTTC
TRBD1	14	TRBV25-1	TRBJ2-7	-	CASSQGAKTHEQYF	TGTGCCAGCAGTCAGGGGGCGAAAACCCACGAGCAGTACTTC
-	16	TRBV5-6	TRBJ1-4	many	CASSLARTTVNEKLFF	TGTGCCAGCAGCTTGGCCAGAACAACCGTGAATGAAAAACTGTTTTTT
TRBD1	14	TRBV6-6	TRBJ1-4	-	CASSPGQINEKLFF	TGTGCCAGCAGTCCGGGACAGATTAATGAAAAACTGTTTTTT